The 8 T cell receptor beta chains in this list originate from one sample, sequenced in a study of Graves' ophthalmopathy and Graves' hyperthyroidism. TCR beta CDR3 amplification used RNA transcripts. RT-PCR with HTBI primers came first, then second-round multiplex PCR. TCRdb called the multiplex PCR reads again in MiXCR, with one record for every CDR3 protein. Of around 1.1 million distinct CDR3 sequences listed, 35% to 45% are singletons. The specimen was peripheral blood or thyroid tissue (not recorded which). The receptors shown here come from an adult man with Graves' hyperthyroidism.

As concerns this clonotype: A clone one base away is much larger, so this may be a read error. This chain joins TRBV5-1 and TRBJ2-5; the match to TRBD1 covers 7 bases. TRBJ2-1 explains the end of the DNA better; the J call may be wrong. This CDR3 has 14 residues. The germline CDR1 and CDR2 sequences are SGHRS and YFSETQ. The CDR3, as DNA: TGCGCCAGCAGCTTGGGTGGACAGGACTTACCCCAGTTCTTC. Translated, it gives CASSLGGQDLPQFF.

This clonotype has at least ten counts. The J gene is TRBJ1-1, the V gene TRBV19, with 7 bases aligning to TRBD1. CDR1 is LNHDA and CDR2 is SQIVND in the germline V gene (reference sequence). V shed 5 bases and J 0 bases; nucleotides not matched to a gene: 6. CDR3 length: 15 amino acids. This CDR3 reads CASSVTGTVNTEAFF. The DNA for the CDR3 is TGTGCCAGTAGTGTGACCGGGACAGTGAACACTGAAGCTTTCTTT.

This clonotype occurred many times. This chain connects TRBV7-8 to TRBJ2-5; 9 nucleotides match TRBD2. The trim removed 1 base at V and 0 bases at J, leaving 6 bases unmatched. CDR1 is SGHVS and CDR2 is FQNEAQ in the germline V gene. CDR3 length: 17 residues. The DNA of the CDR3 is TGTGCCAGCAGCTTAGTCTTGACTAGCGGATACCAAGAGACCCAGTACTTC. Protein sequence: CASSLVLTSGYQETQYF.

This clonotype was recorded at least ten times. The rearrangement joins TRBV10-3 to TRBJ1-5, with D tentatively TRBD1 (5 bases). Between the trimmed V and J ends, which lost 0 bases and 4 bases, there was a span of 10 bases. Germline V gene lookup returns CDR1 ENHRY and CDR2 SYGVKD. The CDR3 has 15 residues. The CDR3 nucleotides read TGTGCCATCAGTGAGTCCGTGACAGCTAATCAGCCCCAGCATTTT. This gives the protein CAISESVTANQPQHF.

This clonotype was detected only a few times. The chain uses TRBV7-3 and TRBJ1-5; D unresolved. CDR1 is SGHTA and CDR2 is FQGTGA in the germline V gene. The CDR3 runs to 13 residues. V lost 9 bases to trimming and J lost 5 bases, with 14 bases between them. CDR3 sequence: CASSVEDDQPQHF. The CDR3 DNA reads TGTGCCAGTAGTGTTGAGGACGATCAGCCCCAGCATTTT.

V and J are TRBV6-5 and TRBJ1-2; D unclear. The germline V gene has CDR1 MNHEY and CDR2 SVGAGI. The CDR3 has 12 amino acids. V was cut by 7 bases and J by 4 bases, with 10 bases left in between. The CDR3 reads CASTATVYGYTF. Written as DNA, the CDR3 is TGTGCCAGCACCGCGACGGTCTATGGCTACACCTTC.

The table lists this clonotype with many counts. CDR3: CASSEPGRRYEQYF. The CDR3 nucleotides read TGTGCCAGCAGCGAACCGGGACGGCGATACGAGCAGTACTTC. The rearrangement joins TRBV7-2 to TRBJ2-7; D could derive from TRBD1 or TRBD2 (5 bases each). The CDR3 spans 14 residues. Trimming pared 5 bases from V and 4 bases from J, leaving 15 bases between. Germline V lookup: CDR1 SGHTA, CDR2 FQGNSA.

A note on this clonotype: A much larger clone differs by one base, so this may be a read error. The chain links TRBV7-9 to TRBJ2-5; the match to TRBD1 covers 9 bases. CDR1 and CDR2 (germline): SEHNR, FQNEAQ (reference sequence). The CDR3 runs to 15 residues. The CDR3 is CASSDRGGLQGTQYF. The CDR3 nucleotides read TGTGCCAGCAGCGACAGGGGGGGACTACAAGGGACCCAGTACTTC. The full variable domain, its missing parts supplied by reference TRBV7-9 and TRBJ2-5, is DTGVSQNPRHKITKRGQNVTFRCDPISEHNRLYWYRQTLGQGPEFLTYFQNEAQLEKSRLLSDRFSAERPKGSFSTLEIQRTEQGDSAMYLCASSDRGGLQGTQYFGPGTRLLVL.